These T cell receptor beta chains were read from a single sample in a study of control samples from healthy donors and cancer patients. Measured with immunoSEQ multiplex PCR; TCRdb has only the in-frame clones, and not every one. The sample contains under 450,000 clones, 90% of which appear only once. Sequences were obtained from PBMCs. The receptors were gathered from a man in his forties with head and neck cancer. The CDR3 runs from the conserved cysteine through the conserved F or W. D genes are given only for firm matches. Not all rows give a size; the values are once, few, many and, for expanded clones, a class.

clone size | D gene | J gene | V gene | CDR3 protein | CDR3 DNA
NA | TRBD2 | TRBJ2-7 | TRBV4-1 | CASSQGLAGDEQYF | TGCGCCAGCAGCCAAGGACTAGCAGGAGACGAGCAGTACTTC
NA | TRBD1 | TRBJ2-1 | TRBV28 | CASSTKTGVKLNEQFF | TGTGCCAGCAGTACCAAGACAGGGGTTAAGTTAAATGAGCAGTTCTTC
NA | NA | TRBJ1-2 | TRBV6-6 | CASQTTRDTRGYTF | TGTGCCAGCCAAACAACCCGGGACACTCGGGGCTACACCTTC
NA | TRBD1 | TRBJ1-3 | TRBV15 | CATSRELQGAGNTIYF | TGTGCCACCAGCAGAGAACTACAGGGGGCGGGAAACACCATATATTTT
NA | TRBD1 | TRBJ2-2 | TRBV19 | CASTDRGRTGELFF | TGTGCCAGTACGGACAGGGGGCGGACCGGGGAGCTGTTTTTT
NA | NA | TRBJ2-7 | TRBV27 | CASSPWGPEEQYF | TGTGCCAGCAGTCCCTGGGGCCCGGAGGAGCAGTACTTC
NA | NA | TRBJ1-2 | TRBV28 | CASSSGLSYTF | TGTGCCAGCAGTTCAGGGCTCAGCTACACCTTC
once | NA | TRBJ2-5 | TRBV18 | CASSPPVSQETQYF | TGTGCCAGCTCACCACCTGTCAGTCAGGAGACCCAGTACTTC
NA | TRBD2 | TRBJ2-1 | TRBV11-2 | CASSLSGAYNEQFF | TGTGCCAGCAGCCTTAGCGGGGCGTACAATGAGCAGTTCTTC
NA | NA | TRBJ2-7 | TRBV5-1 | CASSFWPGQTYEQYF | TGCGCCAGCAGCTTTTGGCCGGGGCAGACCTACGAGCAGTACTTC
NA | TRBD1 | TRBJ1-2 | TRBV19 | CASSIPGQGLGYTF | TGTGCCAGTAGTATCCCGGGACAGGGGCTTGGCTACACCTTC
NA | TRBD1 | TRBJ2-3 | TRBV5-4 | CASSRDSFTDTQYF | TGTGCCAGCAGCCGGGACAGTTTCACAGATACGCAGTATTTT
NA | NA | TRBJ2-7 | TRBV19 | CASSILAGDPYEQYF | TGTGCCAGTAGTATTCTGGCAGGGGACCCCTACGAGCAGTACTTC
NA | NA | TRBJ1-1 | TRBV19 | CASSIMPGQGGGEAFF | TGTGCCAGTAGTATAATGCCCGGTCAGGGAGGAGGTGAAGCTTTCTTT
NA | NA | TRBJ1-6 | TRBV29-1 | CSAQGGFNSPLHF | TGCAGCGCCCAGGGAGGGTTTAACTCACCCCTCCACTTT
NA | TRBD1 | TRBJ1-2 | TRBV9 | CASGGQRNYGYTF | TGTGCCAGCGGGGGACAGCGAAACTATGGCTACACCTTC
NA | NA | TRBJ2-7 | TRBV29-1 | CSVEGRYEQYF | TGCAGCGTTGAAGGACGGTACGAGCAGTACTTC
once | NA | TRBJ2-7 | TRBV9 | CASSVEVISYEQYF | TGTGCCAGCAGCGTAGAGGTGATCTCCTACGAGCAGTACTTC
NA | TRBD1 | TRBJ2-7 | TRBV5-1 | CASSLGGTGPSYEQYF | TGCGCCAGCAGCTTGGGGGGGACAGGTCCCTCCTACGAGCAGTACTTC
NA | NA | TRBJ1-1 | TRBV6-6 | CASSYSQVGKTEAFF | TGTGCCAGCAGTTACTCGCAGGTGGGGAAGACTGAAGCTTTCTTT
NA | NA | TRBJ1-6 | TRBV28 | CATTGQSYNSPLHF | TGTGCCACAACCGGACAGTCGTATAATTCACCCCTCCACTTT
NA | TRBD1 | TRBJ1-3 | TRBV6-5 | CASTPGTAGNTIYF | TGTGCCAGCACCCCCGGGACAGCTGGAAACACCATATATTTT
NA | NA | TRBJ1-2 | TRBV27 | CASSLHDSNGYTF | TGTGCCAGCAGTTTACATGACAGCAATGGCTACACCTTC
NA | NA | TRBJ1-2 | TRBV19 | CASSIFGDYGYTF | TGTGCCAGTAGTATTTTCGGAGACTATGGCTACACCTTC
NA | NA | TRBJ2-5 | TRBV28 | CASSFAGSGTQYF | TGTGCCAGCAGTTTTGCAGGGTCGGGGACCCAGTACTTC
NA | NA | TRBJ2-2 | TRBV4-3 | CASSLSSGAPNTGELFF | TGCGCCAGCAGCCTTTCCTCAGGGGCCCCGAACACCGGGGAGCTGTTTTTT
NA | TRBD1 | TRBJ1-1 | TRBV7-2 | CASSAYRGPEAFF | TGTGCCAGCAGCGCATACAGGGGCCCTGAAGCTTTCTTT
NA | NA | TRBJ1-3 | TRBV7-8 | CASSSRAGGNTIYF | TGTGCCAGCAGCTCTAGGGCGGGCGGAAACACCATATATTTT